This is a list of T cell receptor beta chains from one sample in a study of blood T cell repertoires in COVID-19. Libraries were prepared by immunoSEQ multiplex PCR; TCRdb keeps only in-frame clonotypes and omits some of them. This sample has tens of thousands of clones, with about 86% found just once. Sequencing was carried out using peripheral blood. The receptors were gathered from an older woman with acute or convalescent COVID-19. Each CDR3 is given with its conserved first and last residue. Fields, in order: J gene, D gene, clone size, V gene, CDR3 protein. The D gene is left open where the match is weak. Where a row states a size, it is once, few, many or the class of an expanded clone; other rows omit it.

TRBJ1-5 TRBD1 . TRBV19 CASSDTGEQPQHF
TRBJ2-5 TRBD1 . TRBV7-8 CASRIDRGHQETQYF
TRBJ1-1 . . TRBV12-3/TRBV12-4 CASSFQQGGAFF
TRBJ1-5 . . TRBV5-1 CASSLDSSSNQPQHF
TRBJ2-5 TRBD2 . TRBV19 CASSPSLAGRYQETQYF
TRBJ1-2 . . TRBV18 CASSLRQNPNYGYTF
TRBJ1-1 . . TRBV10-3 CAISEGQSYTEAFF
TRBJ2-3 TRBD2 . TRBV3-1/TRBV3-2 CASSQALAGGVDTQYF
TRBJ2-5 . . TRBV7-3 CASSSQETQYF
TRBJ2-7 TRBD1 . TRBV4-2 CASSQSTGTGGITYEQYF
TRBJ2-3 . . TRBV15 CATSRDLFLTSTDTQYF
TRBJ1-2 TRBD1 . TRBV2 CASSLQGHNGYTF
TRBJ1-2 . . TRBV3-1/TRBV3-2 CASSQVGQANYGYTF
TRBJ1-3 . . TRBV28 CASSLDRSSGNTIYF
TRBJ2-7 TRBD1 . TRBV6-5 CASGTGGAGVYEQYF
TRBJ1-2 . . TRBV3-1/TRBV3-2 CASSQEGRDDGYTF
TRBJ2-7 . few TRBV27 CASSLSALADEQYF
TRBJ2-7 . once TRBV5-1 CASSLPSSEQYF
TRBJ1-3 . . TRBV19 CASRDSGSGNTIYF
TRBJ2-7 TRBD1 . TRBV7-6 CASSLAAGTGTYEQYF
TRBJ2-2 TRBD2 . TRBV5-4 CASSLNSGRRVNTGELFF
TRBJ2-7 . . TRBV18 CASSPTGLSYEQYF
TRBJ2-5 TRBD2 . TRBV7-9 CASSLVASGGGETQYF
TRBJ1-5 TRBD1 . TRBV2 CASSLGQYQPQHF
TRBJ2-7 . . TRBV28 CASRGPGVHEQYF
TRBJ1-5 TRBD1 . TRBV19 CASSNDRGFGQPQHF
TRBJ1-1 TRBD1 . TRBV29-1 CSVGPGQAVEAFF
TRBJ1-1 TRBD1 . TRBV5-6 CASSAGTGQYEAFF
TRBJ1-5 . . TRBV7-2 CASSLVTGRVRQPQHF